These 17 T cell receptor beta chains were sequenced from one sample in a study of CD8 T cells in ankylosing spondylitis. TCRdb re-derived calls from the 5' RACE reads in MiXCR, one entry per CDR3 protein. The data show about 360,000 distinct CDR3 sequences, with over 12% seen just once and approximately 1% held by the top ten. Source material: blood, either unsorted or a sorted T cell fraction (not recorded which). The receptors here all came from a male donor with ankylosing spondylitis or in good health (not recorded which).

The rearrangement uses TRBV29-1 and TRBJ2-5, with D possibly called TRBD1 or TRBD2 (6 bases each). From germline, CDR1 is SQVTM and CDR2 ANQGSEA. The CDR3 totals 15 residues. V lost 8 bases and J lost 1, with 20 bases in between. For the CDR3, the DNA is TGCAGCCTGACAGGATCCCGGGACTCCCAAGAGACCCAGTACTTC. Translating gives CSLTGSRDSQETQYF.

The rearrangement uses TRBV3-1 and TRBJ2-7; D tentatively fits TRBD1 or TRBD2 (5 bases each). Germline lookup yields CDR1 LGHDT and CDR2 YNNKEL (reference sequence). This CDR3 is 14 amino acids long. The V end was cut by 5 bases, the J end by 6 bases, with 17 bases between. The CDR3 DNA sequence: TGTGCCAGCAGCACTTCGAGAGGGGTTGGCGAGCAGTACTTC. It is translated as CASSTSRGVGEQYF.

This clonotype was seen only a few times. The chain has TRBV12-3 or TRBV12-4 and TRBJ1-2; D possibly corresponds to TRBD1 (6 bases). CDR3 length: 12 residues. The V gene lost 6 bases and the J gene lost 7 bases, with 12 bases spanning the gap. CDR3 loop: CASSPKGVGYTF. The CDR3 DNA sequence: TGTGCCAGCAGCCCGAAGGGGGTTGGCTACACCTTC.

This clonotype showed up just a few times. The chain has TRBV12-3 or TRBV12-4 and TRBJ2-7; TRBD1 matches 9 bases. The CDR3 has 16 amino acids. Unmatched junction bases numbered 8, after V lost 3 bases and J lost 2 bases. CDR3 DNA: TGTGCCAGCAGTTTTCCTGCGGGACAGGGAACCTACGAGCAGTACTTC. Its protein product is CASSFPAGQGTYEQYF.

The V gene is TRBV25-1, the J gene TRBJ2-3; tentatively, D is TRBD2 (6 bases). Germline values: CDR1 MGHDK, CDR2 SYGVNS. The ends were cut back, 3 bases at V and 0 bases at J, with 16 bases in the middle. This CDR3 has 17 residues. This CDR3 is CASSDPLGAGSTDTQYF. The CDR3 bases are TGTGCCAGCAGTGACCCCCTAGGAGCGGGCAGCACAGATACGCAGTATTTT.

The chain is built from TRBV6-1 and TRBJ2-2; 11 bases agree with TRBD2. From germline, CDR1 is MNHNS and CDR2 SASEGT. The CDR3 has 15 amino acids. With V trimmed by 6 bases and J by 5 bases, 5 bases remained unmatched. CDR3 in DNA: TGTGCCAGCAGGGTAGCGGGGGGGCCTACCGGGGAGCTGTTTTTT. Its protein product is CASRVAGGPTGELFF.

The V and J genes are TRBV12-3 or TRBV12-4 and TRBJ1-5; 7 bases agree with TRBD1. V shed 2 bases, J shed 10 bases, and the junction held 2 bases outside the gene matches. The CDR3 is 12 residues long. Written as DNA, the CDR3 is TGTGCCAGCAGTTTATACAGGGGCCCCCAGCATTTT. Translated, it gives CASSLYRGPQHF.

This clonotype showed up just a few times. The chain has TRBV12-3 or TRBV12-4 and TRBJ1-4; D is possibly TRBD1 (5 bases). This CDR3 contains 14 residues. V dropped 7 bases and J dropped 10 bases, with 19 bases sitting between them. CDR3 nucleotides: TGTGCCAGCACCCCCTCGGGGGGAGGCGGAAAACTGTTTTTT. It is translated as CASTPSGGGGKLFF.

The rearrangement joins TRBV5-6 to TRBJ1-1; the D is unclear. V dropped 3 bases and J dropped 0 bases, with 12 bases sitting between them. Germline V lookup: CDR1 SGHDT, CDR2 YYEEEE. There are 15 residues in the CDR3. This CDR3 reads CASSWKHLMNTEAFF. In DNA form, the CDR3 reads TGTGCCAGCAGCTGGAAACATCTCATGAACACTGAAGCTTTCTTT.

This clonotype was found a few times. The CDR3 here is CASSLGPGPSFF. The CDR3 nucleotides read TGTGCCAGCAGCTTGGGCCCAGGACCATCTTTCTTC. The V gene is TRBV5-6, the J gene TRBJ2-1; the D is unclear. The germline CDR1 and CDR2 sequences are SGHDT and YYEEEE. The CDR3 loop spans 12 amino acids. V lost 0 bases, J lost 16 bases, and 14 bases lay in between. The full variable domain, rest sourced from reference TRBV5-6 and TRBJ2-1, is DAGVTQSPTHLIKTRGQQVTLRCSPKSGHDTVSWYQQALGQGPQFIFQYYEEEERQRGNFPDRFSGHQFPNYSSELNVNALLLGDSALYLCASSLGPGPSFFGPGTRLTVL.

The rearrangement links TRBV3-1 to TRBJ2-1; 8 nucleotides agree with TRBD2. Trimming at V came to 3 bases and at J to 7 bases, leaving 5 bases not matched to a gene. Germline V gene sequence: CDR1 LGHDT, CDR2 YNNKEL (reference sequence). CDR3 length: 14 amino acids. In DNA form, the CDR3 reads TGTGCCAGCAGCCAGCACGGGGGGGGGAATGAGCAGTTCTTC. As protein: CASSQHGGGNEQFF.

This clonotype was observed a handful of times. This chain's CDR3 is CASSLGIGYYNEQFF. In DNA form, the CDR3 reads TGTGCCAGCAGCTTGGGCATAGGGTACTACAATGAGCAGTTCTTC. The chain combines TRBV7-8 with TRBJ2-1; D gene unclear. Per the germline V gene, CDR1 is SGHVS and CDR2 is FQNEAQ. The CDR3 is 15 amino acids. Trimming removed 3 bases at V and 3 bases at J, with 12 bases between.

In this sample, this clonotype turned up a few times. The chain uses TRBV9 and TRBJ1-1; perhaps TRBD1 as D (6 bases). CDR3 length equals 13 residues. The V and J ends lost 6 bases and 2 bases respectively, with 11 bases between them. CDR1 and CDR2 (germline): SGDLS, YYNGEE. CDR3 DNA sequence: TGTGCCAGCAACAGGGACCCCAACACTGAAGCTTTCTTT. Amino acids: CASNRDPNTEAFF.

This clonotype was seen only a few times. The chain couples TRBV4-1 to TRBJ1-5, with D possibly TRBD1 on 6 matching bases. This CDR3 is 14 amino acids long. Trimming took 1 base from V and 6 from J, leaving 10 bases between them. Per germline, CDR1 MGHRA and CDR2 YSYEKL. The CDR3 DNA is TGCGCCAGCAGCCAAGGGAGGGGGATTCAGCCCCAGCATTTT. This gives the protein CASSQGRGIQPQHF.

The chain carries TRBV7-8 and TRBJ2-7, with D hard to call. V was trimmed by 4 bases and J by 2 bases, leaving 9 bases between them. The V gene's germline CDR1 is SGHVS and CDR2 FQNEAQ. The length of the CDR3 is 13 residues. CDR3 loop: CASSSGLTYEQYF. The DNA for the CDR3 is TGTGCCAGCAGCTCGGGTCTTACCTACGAGCAGTACTTC.

This clonotype was seen a handful of times. V is TRBV6-2 or TRBV6-3 and J is TRBJ2-2, with D possibly matching TRBD2 (5 bases). There are 14 residues in the CDR3. Germline CDR1 reads MNHEY; CDR2 reads SVGEGT. V was pared by 6 bases and J by 4 bases, with 12 bases between. The CDR3 region has the DNA TGTGCCAGCAGGATTACACGGGGCACCGGGGAGCTGTTTTTT. Encoded protein: CASRITRGTGELFF.

This clonotype was seen only a few times. The chain is built from TRBV19 and TRBJ2-2; D unclear. V lost 1 base to trimming and J lost 11 bases, with 11 bases between them. The CDR3 loop spans 13 amino acids. In germline, CDR1 is LNHDA, CDR2 SQIVND (reference sequence). This CDR3 reads CASSIVVARELFF. Written as DNA, the CDR3 is TGTGCCAGTAGTATAGTGGTAGCCCGCGAGCTGTTTTTT.